This T cell receptor (beta chain) appears in the sequencing data of a study of prognosis after radiotherapy for stage I lung cancer. Study as a whole: In fourteen patients the disease was a newly diagnosed primary stage I lung tumor, whereas a few had oligometastatic NSCLC following surgical resection of the primary tumor.

The CDR3 spans 13 residues. The V gene lost 5 bases and the J gene lost 4 bases, with 12 bases spanning the gap. From genomic DNA, two-round multiplex PCR was used to amplify TCR beta CDR3. During first-round PCR, primers specific to each TRBV and TRBJ gene were used. TCRdb passed the multiplex PCR reads through MiXCR, listing each CDR3 protein once. Here the sample spans tens of thousands of distinct CDR3 sequences, less than 25% being singletons. This clonotype was observed at least ten times. The sequencing used PBMCs, collected before or after stereotactic body radiation therapy (not recorded which). The source is a donor of 50 years or more with non-small cell lung cancer. The chain combines TRBV12-3 or TRBV12-4 with TRBJ2-7; perhaps TRBD1 as D (6 bases). The CDR3 region is CASSPGTGYEQYF. The CDR3 region has the DNA TGTGCCAGCAGTCCCGGAACAGGGTACGAGCAGTACTTC.